Listed below are T cell receptor beta chains from one sample, sequenced in a study of T-cell reconstitution after alpha-beta-depleted transplantation in children. TCRdb called the PCR reads again in MiXCR, with one record for every CDR3 protein. The top ten clones hold roughly a third of a sample with about 200,000 distinct CDR3 sequences, approximately 8.4% of them seen once. This sample comprised PBMCs, mostly from graft donor cells, obtained 360 days after TCRalphabeta/CD19-depleted stem cell transplant. The receptor source for this set is a male patient between 2 and 10 years old who had a stem cell transplant for acute myeloid leukemia, so the T cells may come from the graft donor. Each CDR3 is given with its conserved first and last residue. The order of the fields is D gene, CDR3 length, J gene, V gene, clone size, CDR3 protein, CDR3 DNA. The D gene is left open where the match is weak. Some rows mark clone size as missing; the rest say once, few, many or name a class of expanded clone.

d_gene: TRBD1
len: 14
j_gene: TRBJ1-2
v_gene: TRBV27
abundance: NA
CDR3aa: CASGTGRYNYGYTF
CDR3nt: TGTGCCAGCGGGACAGGGAGATATAACTATGGCTACACCTTC

d_gene: TRBD2
len: 15
j_gene: TRBJ2-3
v_gene: TRBV7-2
abundance: few
CDR3aa: CASSPGTTVRDTQYF
CDR3nt: TGTGCCAGCAGCCCCGGGACTACCGTACGGGATACGCAGTATTTT

d_gene: TRBD2
len: 14
j_gene: TRBJ2-3
v_gene: TRBV20-1
abundance: NA
CDR3aa: CSARVGLGGDTQYF
CDR3nt: TGCAGTGCTAGAGTGGGACTAGGGGGAGATACGCAGTATTTT

d_gene: NA
len: 14
j_gene: TRBJ2-7
v_gene: TRBV19
abundance: NA
CDR3aa: CASSIRGSGGEQYF
CDR3nt: TGTGCCAGTAGTATACGCGGTTCTGGGGGCGAGCAGTACTTC

d_gene: TRBD2
len: 14
j_gene: TRBJ2-1
v_gene: TRBV29-1
abundance: many
CDR3aa: CSVPTSGAYNEQFF
CDR3nt: TGCAGCGTTCCGACTAGCGGGGCATACAATGAGCAGTTCTTC

d_gene: TRBD1
len: 18
j_gene: TRBJ1-2
v_gene: TRBV6-5
abundance: few
CDR3aa: CASSYSGPGTGVVGGYTF
CDR3nt: TGTGCCAGCAGTTACTCTGGTCCCGGGACAGGGGTCGTAGGAGGCTACACCTTC

d_gene: NA
len: 14
j_gene: TRBJ2-1
v_gene: TRBV7-3
abundance: NA
CDR3aa: CASSSLGGYNEQFF
CDR3nt: TGTGCCAGCAGCTCCCTGGGCGGTTACAATGAGCAGTTCTTC

d_gene: TRBD2
len: 18
j_gene: TRBJ2-4
v_gene: TRBV12-3/TRBV12-4
abundance: NA
CDR3aa: CASSLPGLAGGFKNIQYF
CDR3nt: TGTGCCAGCAGTTTGCCGGGACTAGCGGGAGGTTTCAAAAACATTCAGTACTTC

d_gene: TRBD2
len: 17
j_gene: TRBJ2-5
v_gene: TRBV7-2
abundance: few
CDR3aa: CASSLGLAGVPSETQYF
CDR3nt: TGTGCCAGCAGCTTAGGACTAGCGGGGGTCCCTTCGGAGACCCAGTACTTC

d_gene: TRBD2
len: 15
j_gene: TRBJ2-2
v_gene: TRBV20-1
abundance: many
CDR3aa: CSALGLETNTGELFF
CDR3nt: TGCAGTGCTCTTGGACTAGAAACGAACACCGGGGAGCTGTTTTTT

d_gene: TRBD1
len: 13
j_gene: TRBJ2-7
v_gene: TRBV29-1
abundance: NA
CDR3aa: CSVEQGAGDEQYF
CDR3nt: TGCAGCGTAGAACAGGGGGCCGGGGACGAGCAGTACTTC

d_gene: NA
len: 13
j_gene: TRBJ1-2
v_gene: TRBV10-3
abundance: many
CDR3aa: CAISDGRLYGYTF
CDR3nt: TGTGCCATCAGTGATGGGAGACTCTATGGCTACACCTTC

d_gene: NA
len: 12
j_gene: TRBJ2-1
v_gene: TRBV5-1
abundance: many
CDR3aa: CASRDGYNEQFF
CDR3nt: TGCGCCAGCAGGGACGGATACAATGAGCAGTTCTTC

d_gene: NA
len: 17
j_gene: TRBJ2-4
v_gene: TRBV4-1
abundance: few
CDR3aa: CASSPHQLQLAKNIQYF
CDR3nt: TGCGCCAGCAGCCCCCATCAGCTACAACTAGCCAAAAACATTCAGTACTTC

d_gene: NA
len: 20
j_gene: TRBJ1-5
v_gene: TRBV4-1
abundance: many
CDR3aa: CASSQDSLIDWRIGNQPQHF
CDR3nt: TGCGCCAGCAGCCAAGATAGCCTTATCGATTGGAGGATTGGCAATCAGCCCCAGCATTTT

d_gene: TRBD2
len: 15
j_gene: TRBJ2-2
v_gene: TRBV29-1
abundance: many
CDR3aa: CSALRLAGNTGELFF
CDR3nt: TGCAGCGCCCTGAGATTAGCGGGGAACACCGGGGAGCTGTTTTTT

d_gene: NA
len: 13
j_gene: TRBJ1-2
v_gene: TRBV6-6
abundance: many
CDR3aa: CASTPRRIRRVVF
CDR3nt: TGTGCCAGCACCCCACGCAGGATTCGCCGAGTAGTCTTC

d_gene: NA
len: 13
j_gene: TRBJ2-4
v_gene: TRBV5-1
abundance: few
CDR3aa: CASSLTRENIQYF
CDR3nt: TGCGCCAGCAGCTTGACCAGAGAAAACATTCAGTACTTC

d_gene: NA
len: 12
j_gene: TRBJ1-6
v_gene: TRBV5-6
abundance: NA
CDR3aa: CASPGRESPLHF
CDR3nt: TGTGCCAGCCCCGGGAGGGAATCACCCCTCCACTTT

d_gene: NA
len: 13
j_gene: TRBJ2-5
v_gene: TRBV29-1
abundance: NA
CDR3aa: CSVEEAYQETQYF
CDR3nt: TGCAGCGTTGAAGAGGCCTACCAAGAGACCCAGTACTTC

d_gene: NA
len: 15
j_gene: TRBJ2-1
v_gene: TRBV28
abundance: few
CDR3aa: CASSLPALRDKEQFF
CDR3nt: TGTGCCAGCAGTTTACCGGCTCTCAGGGACAAAGAGCAGTTCTTC

d_gene: TRBD1
len: 15
j_gene: TRBJ1-2
v_gene: TRBV9
abundance: NA
CDR3aa: CASSLAGQGSYGYTF
CDR3nt: TGTGCCAGCAGCCTAGCTGGACAGGGATCGTATGGCTACACCTTC

d_gene: TRBD2
len: 15
j_gene: TRBJ2-5
v_gene: TRBV7-2
abundance: NA
CDR3aa: CASSLWAGVGETQYF
CDR3nt: TGTGCCAGCAGCTTATGGGCGGGGGTGGGAGAGACCCAGTACTTC

d_gene: NA
len: 12
j_gene: TRBJ1-1
v_gene: TRBV20-1
abundance: NA
CDR3aa: CSAARENTEAFF
CDR3nt: TGCAGTGCCGCTAGAGAAAACACTGAAGCTTTCTTT

d_gene: TRBD1
len: 17
j_gene: TRBJ2-7
v_gene: TRBV4-3
abundance: many
CDR3aa: CASSQDTGQGYLYEQYF
CDR3nt: TGCGCCAGCAGCCAAGATACGGGACAGGGATATCTCTACGAGCAGTACTTC

d_gene: NA
len: 15
j_gene: TRBJ1-5
v_gene: TRBV3-1
abundance: few
CDR3aa: CASSMGRYSNQPQHF
CDR3nt: TGTGCCAGCTCCATGGGACGGTATAGCAATCAGCCCCAGCATTTT

d_gene: NA
len: 14
j_gene: TRBJ1-1
v_gene: TRBV5-6
abundance: few
CDR3aa: CASSLWPWGTEAFF
CDR3nt: TGTGCCAGCAGCTTGTGGCCCTGGGGCACTGAAGCTTTCTTT

d_gene: TRBD2
len: 14
j_gene: TRBJ2-3
v_gene: TRBV24-1
abundance: NA
CDR3aa: CATSDTSGTDTQYF
CDR3nt: TGTGCCACCAGTGATACTAGCGGCACAGATACGCAGTATTTT

d_gene: TRBD1
len: 15
j_gene: TRBJ1-2
v_gene: TRBV20-1
abundance: many
CDR3aa: CSASPPGQESYGYTF
CDR3nt: TGCAGTGCTTCTCCCCCGGGACAGGAGTCCTATGGCTACACCTTC

d_gene: NA
len: 12
j_gene: TRBJ1-2
v_gene: TRBV7-4
abundance: few
CDR3aa: CASSFDKIGYTF
CDR3nt: TGTGCCAGCAGCTTCGACAAAATTGGCTACACCTTC

d_gene: TRBD2
len: 21
j_gene: TRBJ2-5
v_gene: TRBV7-3
abundance: NA
CDR3aa: CASSLKLGLAGGPLGRETQYF
CDR3nt: TGTGCCAGCAGCTTAAAGCTCGGACTAGCGGGAGGGCCTTTGGGTCGGGAGACCCAGTACTTC

d_gene: TRBD1
len: 15
j_gene: TRBJ2-2
v_gene: TRBV11-3
abundance: few
CDR3aa: CASSVGQGLGGELFF
CDR3nt: TGTGCCAGCAGCGTGGGACAGGGGTTGGGCGGGGAGCTGTTTTTT

d_gene: NA
len: 12
j_gene: TRBJ2-5
v_gene: TRBV5-1
abundance: few
CDR3aa: CASSREKETQYF
CDR3nt: TGCGCCAGCAGTAGGGAAAAAGAGACCCAGTACTTC

d_gene: NA
len: 14
j_gene: TRBJ2-7
v_gene: TRBV15
abundance: few
CDR3aa: CATSRDLQIGEQYF
CDR3nt: TGTGCCACCAGCAGAGACCTTCAAATAGGCGAGCAGTACTTC

d_gene: NA
len: 12
j_gene: TRBJ2-1
v_gene: TRBV7-2
abundance: many
CDR3aa: CASSTRSLEQFF
CDR3nt: TGTGCCAGCAGCACTAGGAGCCTCGAGCAGTTCTTC

d_gene: NA
len: 13
j_gene: TRBJ2-5
v_gene: TRBV12-3/TRBV12-4
abundance: NA
CDR3aa: CASSFAGMETQYF
CDR3nt: TGTGCCAGCAGTTTTGCAGGGATGGAGACCCAGTACTTC

d_gene: TRBD1
len: 15
j_gene: TRBJ1-4
v_gene: TRBV20-1
abundance: many
CDR3aa: CSARGGTGGNEKLFF
CDR3nt: TGCAGTGCTAGAGGGGGGACAGGGGGGAATGAAAAACTGTTTTTT

d_gene: TRBD1
len: 16
j_gene: TRBJ2-1
v_gene: TRBV19
abundance: NA
CDR3aa: CASSPGTGYVVNEQFF
CDR3nt: TGTGCCAGTAGTCCTGGGACAGGATATGTTGTCAATGAGCAGTTCTTC

d_gene: NA
len: 15
j_gene: TRBJ2-5
v_gene: TRBV7-9
abundance: NA
CDR3aa: CASEIIVAYQETQYF
CDR3nt: TGTGCCAGCGAAATTATCGTAGCGTACCAAGAGACCCAGTACTTC

d_gene: NA
len: 14
j_gene: TRBJ2-1
v_gene: TRBV18
abundance: NA
CDR3aa: CASSLTISYNEQFF
CDR3nt: TGTGCCAGCTCATTAACGATCTCCTACAATGAGCAGTTCTTC

d_gene: TRBD1
len: 15
j_gene: TRBJ2-2
v_gene: TRBV29-1
abundance: NA
CDR3aa: CSVPTGLANTGELFF
CDR3nt: TGCAGCGTTCCGACAGGGTTGGCCAACACCGGGGAGCTGTTTTTT

d_gene: NA
len: 12
j_gene: TRBJ1-1
v_gene: TRBV4-1
abundance: few
CDR3aa: CASSQATGWAFF
CDR3nt: TGCGCCAGCAGCCAAGCTACAGGGTGGGCTTTCTTT

d_gene: NA
len: 15
j_gene: TRBJ1-5
v_gene: TRBV12-3/TRBV12-4
abundance: few
CDR3aa: CASSLGAGSNQPQHF
CDR3nt: TGTGCCAGCAGTTTAGGCGCTGGGTCTAATCAGCCCCAGCATTTT

d_gene: NA
len: 14
j_gene: TRBJ2-5
v_gene: TRBV9
abundance: NA
CDR3aa: CASSVVGQQETQYF
CDR3nt: TGTGCCAGCAGCGTCGTCGGGCAGCAAGAGACCCAGTACTTC

d_gene: NA
len: 16
j_gene: TRBJ2-1
v_gene: TRBV20-1
abundance: few
CDR3aa: CSARGQLHSSYNEQFF
CDR3nt: TGCAGTGCTAGAGGGCAGCTTCACAGCTCCTACAATGAGCAGTTCTTC

d_gene: NA
len: 13
j_gene: TRBJ2-7
v_gene: TRBV5-1
abundance: NA
CDR3aa: CASYRTDYYEQYF
CDR3nt: TGCGCCAGCTACAGGACGGATTACTACGAGCAGTACTTC

d_gene: NA
len: 18
j_gene: TRBJ2-2
v_gene: TRBV12-3/TRBV12-4
abundance: many
CDR3aa: CASSLGRWTETNTGELFF
CDR3nt: TGTGCCAGCAGTTTGGGCCGGTGGACAGAGACGAACACCGGGGAGCTGTTTTTT

d_gene: TRBD2
len: 15
j_gene: TRBJ2-7
v_gene: TRBV18
abundance: NA
CDR3aa: CASSQGLAGVREQYF
CDR3nt: TGTGCCAGCTCCCAGGGACTAGCGGGAGTACGCGAGCAGTACTTC

d_gene: TRBD1
len: 14
j_gene: TRBJ1-5
v_gene: TRBV29-1
abundance: few
CDR3aa: CSVLTDRDNQPQHF
CDR3nt: TGCAGCGTCCTGACAGACAGGGACAATCAGCCCCAGCATTTT